This T cell receptor beta chain was recovered during a study of T cell changes during pregnancy in multiple sclerosis. Using immunoSEQ multiplex PCR, the repertoire was profiled, and TCRdb retains in-frame clones only, with some absent. The sample includes 17,000 or so clones, approximately 88% seen only once; the top ten take roughly a sixth. Germline-derived CDR1 and CDR2 are MNHEY and SMNVEV (reference sequence). This CDR3 has 11 residues. Trimming at V came to 6 bases and at J to 4 bases, leaving 0 bases not matched to a gene. This sequence joins TRBV27 and TRBJ2-7; 7 bases fit TRBD1. This TCR came from a female donor in good health, enrolled as a control in a pregnancy study. Specimen: CD8+ T cells from peripheral blood mononuclear cells, collected in the third trimester of pregnancy. Here the CDR3 reads CASSRGYEQYF. The CDR3 nucleotides are TGTGCCAGCAGCAGGGGGTACGAGCAGTACTTC.